This T cell receptor beta chain came from a study of T cell repertoires in cytomegalovirus infection. In the study overall: Indications of both CMV infection and matching HLA type were provided by public TCR beta signatures. Study-wide points: The response measured ex vivo was dominated by TCR beta clonotypes (HLA-C-restricted and CMV-specific).

As regards this clonotype: The antigen is not known.

CDR1 and CDR2 from the germline V gene are SGDLS and YYNGEE. The CDR3 covers 16 residues. With V trimmed by 4 bases and J by 8 bases, 14 bases remained unmatched. MiXCR, run by TCRdb on the reads, gives a single entry per CDR3 protein. The sample records 200,000 to 300,000 distinct CDR3 sequences, roughly 13% being singletons. Source material: PBMCs. The chain is built from TRBV9 and TRBJ2-1, with 8 positions matching TRBD2. This clonotype was sampled from a human donor in good health (CMV status not recorded). Some clones in this sample may be carry-over from other donors' samples. The CDR3 reads CASSSQVRTSSYEQFF. DNA for the CDR3: TGTGCCAGCAGCTCCCAGGTTAGGACTAGCTCCTATGAGCAGTTCTTC.